One and the same sample provided the 11 T cell receptor beta chains below, sequenced in a study of shared clonotypes between healthy human individuals. Data came from immunoSEQ multiplex PCR; TCRdb stores just in-frame clones and leaves some out. The sample has 2 million to 2.5 million clones; 90% to 95% are singletons. Sequenced input: naive CD4+ T cells from PBMCs. Specified subset: CD45RA+ positively selected. The origin of the receptors is a man aged 18 to 30 in good health. Some clones in this sample may be carry-over from other donors' samples.

About this clone itself: This sample also contains other DNA sequences that code for the same CDR3. The V and J genes are TRBV27 and TRBJ1-4; D gene ambiguous. This CDR3 has 13 residues. V gave up 1 base and J gave up 5 bases, with 5 bases separating them. The germline CDR1 and CDR2 sequences are MNHEY and SMNVEV (reference sequence). The CDR3 bases are TGTGCCAGCAGTTTATTCAGGAATGAAAAACTGTTTTTT. This translates into CASSLFRNEKLFF.

The chain is built from TRBV5-1 and TRBJ2-3; 8 positions match TRBD2. Germline assignment: CDR1 SGHRS and CDR2 YFSETQ. V lost 9 bases to trimming and J lost 4 bases; unmatched junction nucleotides: 10. This CDR3 is 14 amino acids long. CDR3 sequence: CATKSGSGADTQYF. CDR3 DNA sequence: TGCGCCACCAAAAGCGGGAGCGGGGCAGATACGCAGTATTTT.

The chain couples TRBV5-1 to TRBJ2-1, with TRBD2 identical over 14 bases. CDR3 length: 14 amino acids. The germline V gene encodes CDR1 SGHRS and CDR2 YFSETQ. Trimming removed 4 bases from V and 12 bases from J; junction bases left unmatched: 6. The chain's CDR3 is CASSPGTSGRGQFF. CDR3 nucleotide sequence: TGCGCCAGCAGCCCCGGGACTAGCGGGAGAGGGCAGTTCTTC.

The J gene is TRBJ2-1, the V gene TRBV28, with D perhaps TRBD1 or TRBD2 (5 bases each). Germline V gives CDR1 MDHEN, CDR2 SYDVKM. The CDR3 has 16 residues. Trimming removed 3 bases from V and 3 bases from J, with 15 bases in between. The CDR3 nucleotides are TGTGCCAGCAGTTTGTTGGGCACTGGGGGCTACAATGAGCAGTTCTTC. Its protein is CASSLLGTGGYNEQFF.

This clone was counted a few times. The chain links TRBV9 to TRBJ1-5, with D unresolved. Germline CDR1 reads SGDLS; CDR2 reads YYNGEE. The CDR3 has 14 amino acids. V shed 5 bases and J shed 6 bases, with 15 bases lying between them. The CDR3 region is CASSVQGSGQPQHF. The CDR3 nucleotides are TGTGCCAGCAGTGTCCAAGGGAGTGGTCAGCCCCAGCATTTT.

The rearrangement links TRBV2 to TRBJ1-2; D remains unclear. The CDR3 is 13 residues long. Trimming took off 1 base at V and 4 bases at J, with 7 bases between the two ends. Germline V lookup: CDR1 SNHLY, CDR2 FYNNEI. The CDR3 sequence is CASSEELGYGYTF. Here the CDR3 DNA reads TGTGCCAGCAGTGAAGAGCTAGGCTATGGCTACACCTTC.

The chain joins TRBV27 to TRBJ2-7; weak D call: TRBD2 (6 bases). V was clipped by 6 bases and J by 3 bases, with 18 bases between them. The length of the CDR3 is 15 residues. Germline-derived CDR1 and CDR2 are MNHEY and SMNVEV (reference sequence). The CDR3 region has the DNA TGTGCCAGCAGCTACATAGCGGATGCTTTCTACGAGCAGTACTTC. Its protein is CASSYIADAFYEQYF.

The V call is TRBV2, the J call TRBJ1-2; no clear D gene. Looked up from germline, CDR1 is SNHLY and CDR2 is FYNNEI. The CDR3 loop spans 14 amino acids. V lost 6 bases, J lost 2 bases, and 13 bases lay in between. The CDR3 nucleotides are TGTGCCAGCAGCGCAGAGGTTTCGAACTATGGCTACACCTTC. Protein: CASSAEVSNYGYTF. The complete variable domain, with remaining parts taken from reference TRBV2 and TRBJ1-2, reads EPEVTQTPSHQVTQMGQEVILRCVPISNHLYFYWYRQILGQKVEFLVSFYNNEISEKSEIFDDQFSVERPDGSNFTLKIRSTKLEDSAMYFCASSAEVSNYGYTFGSGTRLTVV.

V is TRBV5-1 and J is TRBJ2-3; 13 bases agree with TRBD2. The CDR3 totals 17 residues. V lost 0 bases and J lost 6; bases outside the gene matches: 7. The germline V gene has CDR1 SGHRS and CDR2 YFSETQ. CDR3 protein: CASSLGLAGGAVDTQYF. CDR3 bases: TGCGCCAGCAGCTTGGGACTAGCGGGAGGAGCTGTGGATACGCAGTATTTT.

About this clone: The identical CDR3 is also encoded by other nucleotide sequences in the sample. V and J are TRBV7-3 and TRBJ2-1; D is uncertain. The CDR3 is 13 amino acids. Germline V CDR1 and CDR2: SGHTA, FQGTGA. V gave up 3 bases and J gave up 6 bases, with 9 bases separating them. The CDR3 protein is CASSLSSGNEQFF. The CDR3 coding sequence is TGTGCCAGCAGCTTGAGTTCCGGCAATGAGCAGTTCTTC.

The chain recombines TRBV6-5 with TRBJ1-2, with a weak D call TRBD1 (6 bases). The CDR3 consists of 15 residues. V was shortened by 2 bases and J by 1 base, with 11 bases between the two germline ends. Germline V CDR1 and CDR2: MNHEY, SVGAGI. The CDR3 DNA sequence: TGTGCCAGCAGTTACCGTGGACAGTTTAACTATGGCTACACCTTC. Translated, it gives CASSYRGQFNYGYTF.